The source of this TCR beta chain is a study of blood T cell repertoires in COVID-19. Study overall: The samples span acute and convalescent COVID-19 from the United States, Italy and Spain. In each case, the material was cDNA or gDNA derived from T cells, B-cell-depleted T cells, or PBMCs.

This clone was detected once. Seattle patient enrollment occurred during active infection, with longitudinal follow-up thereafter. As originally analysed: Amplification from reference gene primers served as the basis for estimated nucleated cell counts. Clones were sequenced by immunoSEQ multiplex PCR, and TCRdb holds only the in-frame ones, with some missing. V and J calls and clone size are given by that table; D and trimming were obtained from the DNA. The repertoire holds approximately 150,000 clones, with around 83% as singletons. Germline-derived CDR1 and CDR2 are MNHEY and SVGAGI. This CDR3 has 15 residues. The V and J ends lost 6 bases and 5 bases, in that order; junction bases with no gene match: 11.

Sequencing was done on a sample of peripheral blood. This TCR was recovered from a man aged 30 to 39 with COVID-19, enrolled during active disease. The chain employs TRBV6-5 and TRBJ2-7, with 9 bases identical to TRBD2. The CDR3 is CASSLASGTVNEQYF. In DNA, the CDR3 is TGTGCCAGCAGCCTAGCTAGCGGGACTGTCAACGAGCAGTACTTC.